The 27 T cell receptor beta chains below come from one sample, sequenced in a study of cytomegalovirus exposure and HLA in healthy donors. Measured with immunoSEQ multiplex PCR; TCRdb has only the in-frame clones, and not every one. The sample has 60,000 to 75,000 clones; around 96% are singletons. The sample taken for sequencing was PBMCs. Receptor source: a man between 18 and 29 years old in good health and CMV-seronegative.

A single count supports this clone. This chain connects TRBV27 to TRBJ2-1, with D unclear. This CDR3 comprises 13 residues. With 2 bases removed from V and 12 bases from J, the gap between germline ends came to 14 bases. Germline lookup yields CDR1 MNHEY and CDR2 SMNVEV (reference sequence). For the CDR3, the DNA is TGTGCCAGCAGTTTAAATAGAATCTCGGGGCAGTTCTTC. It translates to CASSLNRISGQFF.

The CDR3 loop is CAWSVLRLAGDDEQFF. As DNA, the CDR3 is TGTGCCTGGAGTGTACTTCGACTAGCGGGAGACGATGAGCAGTTCTTC. The rearrangement links TRBV30 to TRBJ2-1; 12 nucleotides match TRBD2. Germline V gene data show CDR1 as GTSNPN and CDR2 as SVGIG (reference sequence). Trimming removed 0 bases from V and 8 bases from J; junction bases left unmatched: 8. The CDR3 length is 16 residues. The variable domain in full, completed from reference TRBV30 and TRBJ2-1, reads SQTIHQWPATLVQPVGSPLSLECTVEGTSNPNLYWYRQAAGRGLQLLFYSVGIGQISSEVPQNLSASRPQDRQFILSSKKLLLSDSGFYLCAWSVLRLAGDDEQFFGPGTRLTVL.

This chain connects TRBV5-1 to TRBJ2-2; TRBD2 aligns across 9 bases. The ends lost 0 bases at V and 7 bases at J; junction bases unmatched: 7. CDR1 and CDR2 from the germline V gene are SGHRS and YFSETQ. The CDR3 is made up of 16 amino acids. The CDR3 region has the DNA TGCGCCAGCAGCTTGGTGGCGGGAGGGCCCCTCGGGGAGCTGTTTTTT. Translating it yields CASSLVAGGPLGELFF.

The DNA for the CDR3 is TGTGCCAGCAGTTTCACCTCGGGGGTAGCTAATGAAAAACTGTTTTTT. It translates to CASSFTSGVANEKLFF. The chain has TRBV27 and TRBJ1-4; D may be TRBD1 (5 bases). Between the trimmed V and J ends, which lost 3 bases and 3 bases, there was a span of 14 bases. The CDR3 sequence is 16 residues long. Germline V gene data show CDR1 as MNHEY and CDR2 as SMNVEV (reference sequence).

For the CDR3, the DNA is TGTGCCTGGAGTTGGGGGGTCGACACTGAAGCTTTCTTT. This codes for CAWSWGVDTEAFF. The chain employs TRBV30 and TRBJ1-1; D may be TRBD1 (5 bases). Trimming stripped 2 bases from V and 3 bases from J, with 10 bases between. Germline V gene lookup returns CDR1 GTSNPN and CDR2 SVGIG (reference sequence). The length of the CDR3 is 13 residues.

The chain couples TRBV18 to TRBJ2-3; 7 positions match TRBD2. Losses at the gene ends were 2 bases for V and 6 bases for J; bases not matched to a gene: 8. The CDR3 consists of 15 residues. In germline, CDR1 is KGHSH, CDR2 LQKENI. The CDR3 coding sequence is TGTGCCAGCTCACCAAACACGGGGGGTGGCGATACGCAGTATTTT. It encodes CASSPNTGGGDTQYF.

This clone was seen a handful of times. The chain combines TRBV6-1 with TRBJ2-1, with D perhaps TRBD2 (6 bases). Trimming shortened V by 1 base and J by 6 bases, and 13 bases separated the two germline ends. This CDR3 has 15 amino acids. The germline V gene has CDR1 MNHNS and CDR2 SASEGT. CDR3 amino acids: CASSEGDGSPNEQFF. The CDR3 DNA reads TGTGCCAGCAGTGAAGGGGACGGGAGCCCCAATGAGCAGTTCTTC.

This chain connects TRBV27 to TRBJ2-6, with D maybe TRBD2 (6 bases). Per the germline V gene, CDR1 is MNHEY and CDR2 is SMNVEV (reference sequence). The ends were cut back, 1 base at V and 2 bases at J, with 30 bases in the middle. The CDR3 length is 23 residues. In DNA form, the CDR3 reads TGTGCCAGCAGTTTATATTCGAAAGGCGGCGGAACGCCCCGGGGGACTGGGGCCAACGTCCTGACTTTC. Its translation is CASSLYSKGGGTPRGTGANVLTF.

This CDR3 is CAISESGAGPGGYEQYF. CDR3 nucleotide sequence: TGTGCCATCAGTGAGTCGGGCGCGGGACCCGGCGGCTACGAGCAGTACTTC. The rearrangement links TRBV10-3 to TRBJ2-5, with a possible D match to TRBD2 (6 bases). The closer fit of TRBJ2-7 to the DNA end suggests the J call may be wrong. The CDR3 sequence is 17 residues long. CDR1 and CDR2 (germline): ENHRY, SYGVKD.

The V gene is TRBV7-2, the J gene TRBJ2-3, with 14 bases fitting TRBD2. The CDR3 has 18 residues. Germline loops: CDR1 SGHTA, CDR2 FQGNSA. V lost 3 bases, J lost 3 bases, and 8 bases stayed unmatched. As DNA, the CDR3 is TGTGCCAGCAGCTTGGGACTAGCGGGAGTATCATTGACAGATACGCAGTATTTT. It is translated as CASSLGLAGVSLTDTQYF.

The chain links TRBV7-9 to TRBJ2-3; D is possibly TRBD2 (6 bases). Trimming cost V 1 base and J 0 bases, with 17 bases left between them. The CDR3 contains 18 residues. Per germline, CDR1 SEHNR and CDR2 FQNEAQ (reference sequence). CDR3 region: CASSLGDGRGFSTDTQYF. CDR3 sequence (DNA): TGTGCCAGCAGCTTAGGTGACGGGAGAGGGTTTAGCACAGATACGCAGTATTTT. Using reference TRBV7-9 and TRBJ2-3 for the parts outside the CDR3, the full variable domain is DTGVSQNPRHKITKRGQNVTFRCDPISEHNRLYWYRQTLGQGPEFLTYFQNEAQLEKSRLLSDRFSAERPKGSFSTLEIQRTEQGDSAMYLCASSLGDGRGFSTDTQYFGPGTRLTVL.

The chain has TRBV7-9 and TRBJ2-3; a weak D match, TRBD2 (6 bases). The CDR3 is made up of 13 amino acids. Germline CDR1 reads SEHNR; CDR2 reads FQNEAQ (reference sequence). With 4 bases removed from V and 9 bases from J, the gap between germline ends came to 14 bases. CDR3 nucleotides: TGTGCCAGCAGCTCGGGACTTGGGGACACGCAGTATTTT. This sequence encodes CASSSGLGDTQYF.

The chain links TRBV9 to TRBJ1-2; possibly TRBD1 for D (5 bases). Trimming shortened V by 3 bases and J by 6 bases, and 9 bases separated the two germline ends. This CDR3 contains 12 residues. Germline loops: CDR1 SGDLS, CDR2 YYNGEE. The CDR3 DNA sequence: TGTGCCAGCAGCGGGGGCGGGGATGGCTACACCTTC. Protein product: CASSGGGDGYTF.

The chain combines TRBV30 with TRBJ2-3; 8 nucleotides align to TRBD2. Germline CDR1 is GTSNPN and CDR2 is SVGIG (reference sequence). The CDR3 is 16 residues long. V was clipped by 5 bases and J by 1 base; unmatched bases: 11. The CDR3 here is CAWGAGGARGTDTQYF. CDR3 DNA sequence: TGTGCCTGGGGTGCGGGGGGCGCTCGGGGCACAGATACGCAGTATTTT. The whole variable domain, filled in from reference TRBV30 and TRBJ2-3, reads SQTIHQWPATLVQPVGSPLSLECTVEGTSNPNLYWYRQAAGRGLQLLFYSVGIGQISSEVPQNLSASRPQDRQFILSSKKLLLSDSGFYLCAWGAGGARGTDTQYFGPGTRLTVL.

CDR3 amino acids: CASSPSGQLAGELFF. The CDR3 coding sequence is TGTGCCAGCTCACCTTCGGGACAGCTAGCCGGGGAGCTGTTTTTT. This chain connects TRBV18 to TRBJ2-2, with TRBD1 matching 7 bases. The CDR3 is 15 amino acids. Per the germline V gene, CDR1 is KGHSH and CDR2 is LQKENI. V was clipped by 3 bases and J by 6 bases; unmatched bases: 7.

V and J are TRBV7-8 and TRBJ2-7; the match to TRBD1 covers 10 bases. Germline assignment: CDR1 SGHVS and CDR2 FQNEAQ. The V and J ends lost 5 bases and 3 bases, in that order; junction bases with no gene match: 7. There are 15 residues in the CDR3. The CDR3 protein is CASSDSGTGVYEQYF. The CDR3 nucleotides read TGTGCCAGCAGCGACTCCGGGACAGGGGTCTACGAGCAGTACTTC.

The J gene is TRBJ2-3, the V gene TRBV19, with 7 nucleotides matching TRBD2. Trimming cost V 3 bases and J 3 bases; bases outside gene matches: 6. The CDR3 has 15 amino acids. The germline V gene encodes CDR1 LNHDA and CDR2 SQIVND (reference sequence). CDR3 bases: TGTGCCAGTAGTATGCCGGCTAGCGGTACAGATACGCAGTATTTT. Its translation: CASSMPASGTDTQYF.

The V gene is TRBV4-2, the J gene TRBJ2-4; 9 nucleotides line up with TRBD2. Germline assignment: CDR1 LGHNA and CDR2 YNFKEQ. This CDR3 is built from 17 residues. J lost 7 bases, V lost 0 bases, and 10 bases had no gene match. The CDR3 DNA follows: TGTGCCAGCAGCCAAGATAGGCTAGCGGGAATGGGGAACATTCAGTACTTC. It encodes CASSQDRLAGMGNIQYF.

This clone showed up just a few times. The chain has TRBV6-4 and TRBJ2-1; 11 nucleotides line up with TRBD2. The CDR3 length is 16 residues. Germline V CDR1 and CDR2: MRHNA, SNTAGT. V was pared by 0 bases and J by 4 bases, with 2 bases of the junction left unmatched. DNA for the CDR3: TGTGCCAGCAGTGACTCGACTAGCGGGGATTACAATGAGCAGTTCTTC. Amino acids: CASSDSTSGDYNEQFF.

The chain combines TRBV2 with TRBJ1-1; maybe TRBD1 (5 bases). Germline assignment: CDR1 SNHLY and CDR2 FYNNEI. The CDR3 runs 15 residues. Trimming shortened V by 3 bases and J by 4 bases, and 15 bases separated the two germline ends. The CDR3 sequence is CASSDRARSVTEAFF. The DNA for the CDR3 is TGTGCCAGCAGTGACAGGGCCCGTTCGGTCACTGAAGCTTTCTTT.

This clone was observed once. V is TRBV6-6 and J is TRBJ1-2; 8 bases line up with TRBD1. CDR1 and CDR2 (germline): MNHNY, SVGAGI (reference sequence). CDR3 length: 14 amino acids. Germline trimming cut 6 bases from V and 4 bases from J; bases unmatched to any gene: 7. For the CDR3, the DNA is TGTGCCAGCAGCCGAATGGGACAGGCCTATGGCTACACCTTC. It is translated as CASSRMGQAYGYTF.

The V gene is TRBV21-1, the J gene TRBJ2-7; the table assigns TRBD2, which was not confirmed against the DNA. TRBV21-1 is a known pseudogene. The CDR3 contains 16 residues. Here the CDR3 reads CASSKVQREDSYEQYF. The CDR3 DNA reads TGTGCCAGCAGCAAAGTTCAGCGGGAGGACTCCTACGAGCAGTACTTC.

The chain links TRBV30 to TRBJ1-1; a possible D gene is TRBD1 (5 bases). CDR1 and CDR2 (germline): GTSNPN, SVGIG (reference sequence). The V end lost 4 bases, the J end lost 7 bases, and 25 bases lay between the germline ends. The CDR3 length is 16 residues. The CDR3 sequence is CAWMQGKELFGYEAFF. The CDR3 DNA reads TGTGCCTGGATGCAGGGAAAGGAACTTTTCGGGTATGAAGCTTTCTTT.

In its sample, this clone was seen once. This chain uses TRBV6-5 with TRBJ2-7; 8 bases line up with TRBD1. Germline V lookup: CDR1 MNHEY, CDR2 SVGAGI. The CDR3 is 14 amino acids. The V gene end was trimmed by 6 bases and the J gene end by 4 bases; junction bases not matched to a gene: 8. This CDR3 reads CASSLRQGWYEQYF. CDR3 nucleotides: TGTGCCAGCAGCCTTCGACAGGGGTGGTACGAGCAGTACTTC.

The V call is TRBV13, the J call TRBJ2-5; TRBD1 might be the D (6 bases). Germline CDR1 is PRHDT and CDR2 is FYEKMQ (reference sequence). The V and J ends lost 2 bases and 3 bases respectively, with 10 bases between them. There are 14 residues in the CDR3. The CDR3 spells CASSLIQGEETQYF. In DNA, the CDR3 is TGTGCCAGCAGCTTAATACAGGGAGAAGAGACCCAGTACTTC.

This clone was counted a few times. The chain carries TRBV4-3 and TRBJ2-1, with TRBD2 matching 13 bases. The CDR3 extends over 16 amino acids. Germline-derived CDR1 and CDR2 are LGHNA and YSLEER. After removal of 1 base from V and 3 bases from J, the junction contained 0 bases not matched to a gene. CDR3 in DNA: TGCGCCAGCAGCCAAGGGACTAGCGGGAGCTACAATGAGCAGTTCTTC. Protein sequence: CASSQGTSGSYNEQFF.

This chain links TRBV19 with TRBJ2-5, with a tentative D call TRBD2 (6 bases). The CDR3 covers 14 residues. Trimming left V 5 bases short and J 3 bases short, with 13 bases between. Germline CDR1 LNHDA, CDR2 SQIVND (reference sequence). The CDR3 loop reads CASSSHGREETQYF. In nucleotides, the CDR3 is TGTGCCAGTAGTTCTCACGGGAGAGAAGAGACCCAGTACTTC. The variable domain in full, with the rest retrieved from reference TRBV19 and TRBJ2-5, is DGGITQSPKYLFRKEGQNVTLSCEQNLNHDAMYWYRQDPGQGLRLIYYSQIVNDFQKGDIAEGYSVSREKKESFPLTVTSAQKNPTAFYLCASSSHGREETQYFGPGTRLLVL.